This TCR beta chain was identified in a study of identical twins. CDR3 length: 14 amino acids. The V gene's germline CDR1 is SGHDN and CDR2 FVKESK. Trimming removed 5 bases from V and 0 bases from J, with 8 bases in between. One entry per CDR3 protein, called by TCRdb with MiXCR from the 5' RACE reads. In the table there are around 530,000 distinct CDR3 sequences, around 15% of which are singletons. The sample also formed part of further work on yellow fever vaccine responses in identical twins.

The material sequenced was CD4+ T cells sorted from blood. This chain connects TRBV14 to TRBJ2-1; D not certain. The TCR originated in a woman under 30 in good health. The CDR3 DNA is TGTGCCAGCAGCTCTCCTAGCTCCTACAATGAGCAGTTCTTC. This encodes CASSSPSSYNEQFF.